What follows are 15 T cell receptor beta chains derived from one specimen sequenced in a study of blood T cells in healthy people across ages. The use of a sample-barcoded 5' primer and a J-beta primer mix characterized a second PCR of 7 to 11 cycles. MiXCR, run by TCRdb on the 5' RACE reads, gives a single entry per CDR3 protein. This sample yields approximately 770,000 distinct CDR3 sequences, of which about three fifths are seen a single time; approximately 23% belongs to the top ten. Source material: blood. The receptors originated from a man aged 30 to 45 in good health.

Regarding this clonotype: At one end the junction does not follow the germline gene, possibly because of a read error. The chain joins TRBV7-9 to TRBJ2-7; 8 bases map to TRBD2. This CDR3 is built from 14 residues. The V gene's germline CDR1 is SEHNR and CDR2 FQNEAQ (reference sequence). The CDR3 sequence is CASSIAGMTYEQYF. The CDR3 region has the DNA TGTGCCAGCAGCATAGCGGGGATGACCTACGAGCAGTACTTC.

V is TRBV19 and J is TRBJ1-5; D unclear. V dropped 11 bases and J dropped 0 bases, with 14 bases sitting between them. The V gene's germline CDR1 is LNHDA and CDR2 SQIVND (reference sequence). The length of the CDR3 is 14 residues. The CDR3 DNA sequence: TGTGCCTCTTGGGCGGGTTATAGCAATCAGCCCCAGCATTTT. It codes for CASWAGYSNQPQHF.

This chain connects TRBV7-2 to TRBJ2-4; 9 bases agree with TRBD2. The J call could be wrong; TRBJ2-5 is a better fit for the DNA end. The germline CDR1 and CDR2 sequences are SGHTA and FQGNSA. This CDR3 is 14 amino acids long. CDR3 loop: CASSPREGVETQYF. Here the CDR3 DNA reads TGTGCCAGCAGCCCGCGGGAGGGGGTGGAGACCCAGTACTTC.

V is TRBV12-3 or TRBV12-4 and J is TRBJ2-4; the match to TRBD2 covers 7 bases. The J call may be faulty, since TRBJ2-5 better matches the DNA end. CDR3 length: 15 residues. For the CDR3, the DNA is TGTGCCAGCAGCCCCGGGTCTAGCGGAGGGGAGACCCAGTACTTC. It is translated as CASSPGSSGGETQYF.

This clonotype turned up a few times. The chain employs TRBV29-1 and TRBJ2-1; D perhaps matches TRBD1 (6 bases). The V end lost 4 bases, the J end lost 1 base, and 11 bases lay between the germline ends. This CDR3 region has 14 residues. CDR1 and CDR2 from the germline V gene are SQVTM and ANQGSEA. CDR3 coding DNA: TGCAGCGTTGGTGTGCAGGGGTCCTACAATGAGCAGTTCTTC. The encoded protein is CSVGVQGSYNEQFF.

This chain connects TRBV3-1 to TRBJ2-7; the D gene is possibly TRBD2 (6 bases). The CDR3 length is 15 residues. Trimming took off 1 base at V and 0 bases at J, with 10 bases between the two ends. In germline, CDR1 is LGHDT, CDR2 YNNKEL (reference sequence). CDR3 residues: CASSQVDGGSYEQYF. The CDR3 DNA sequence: TGTGCCAGCAGCCAAGTCGACGGGGGCTCCTACGAGCAGTACTTC.

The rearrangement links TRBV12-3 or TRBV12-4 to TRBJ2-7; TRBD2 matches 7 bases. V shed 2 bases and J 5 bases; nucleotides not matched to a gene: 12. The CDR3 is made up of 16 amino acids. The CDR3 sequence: CASSLISGGGKNEQYF. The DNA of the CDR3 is TGTGCCAGCAGTTTAATCTCGGGCGGGGGTAAGAACGAGCAGTACTTC.

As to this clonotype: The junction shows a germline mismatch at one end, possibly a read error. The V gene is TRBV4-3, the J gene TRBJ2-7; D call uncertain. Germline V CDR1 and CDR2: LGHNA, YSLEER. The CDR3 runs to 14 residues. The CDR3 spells CAGSQGIQFYEQYF. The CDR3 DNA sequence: TGCGCCGGCAGCCAAGGTATACAGTTCTACGAGCAGTACTTC.

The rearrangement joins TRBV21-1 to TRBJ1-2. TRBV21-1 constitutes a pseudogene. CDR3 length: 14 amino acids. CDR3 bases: TGTGCCAGCAGCAAAGTGGCAGAAGACTATGGCTACACCTTC. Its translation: CASSKVAEDYGYTF.

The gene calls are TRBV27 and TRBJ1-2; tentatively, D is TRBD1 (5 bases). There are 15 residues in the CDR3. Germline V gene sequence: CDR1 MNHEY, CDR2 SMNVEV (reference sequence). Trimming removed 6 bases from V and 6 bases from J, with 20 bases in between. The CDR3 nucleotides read TGTGCCAGCAGCCGAGCTGGGGCTGCCCATGATGGCTACACCTTC. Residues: CASSRAGAAHDGYTF.

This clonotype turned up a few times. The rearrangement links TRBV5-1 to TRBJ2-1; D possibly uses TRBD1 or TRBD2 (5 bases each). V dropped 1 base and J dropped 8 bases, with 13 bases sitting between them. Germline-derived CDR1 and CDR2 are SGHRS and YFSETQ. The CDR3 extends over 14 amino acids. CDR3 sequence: CASSLRDPRHEQFF. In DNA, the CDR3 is TGCGCCAGCAGCTTGCGGGACCCTAGGCATGAGCAGTTCTTC.

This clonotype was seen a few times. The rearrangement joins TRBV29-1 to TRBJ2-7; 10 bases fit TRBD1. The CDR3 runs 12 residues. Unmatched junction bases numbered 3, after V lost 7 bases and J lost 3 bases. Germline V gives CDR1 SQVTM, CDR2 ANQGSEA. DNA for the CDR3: TGCAGCGGAGGGACAGGGGTCTACGAGCAGTACTTC. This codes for CSGGTGVYEQYF.

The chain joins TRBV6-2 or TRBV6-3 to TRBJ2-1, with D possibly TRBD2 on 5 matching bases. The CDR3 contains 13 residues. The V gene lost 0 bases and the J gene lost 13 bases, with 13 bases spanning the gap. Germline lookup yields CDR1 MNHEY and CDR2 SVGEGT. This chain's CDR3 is CASSYSVGDIQFF. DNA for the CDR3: TGTGCCAGCAGTTACTCGGTCGGGGATATACAGTTCTTC.

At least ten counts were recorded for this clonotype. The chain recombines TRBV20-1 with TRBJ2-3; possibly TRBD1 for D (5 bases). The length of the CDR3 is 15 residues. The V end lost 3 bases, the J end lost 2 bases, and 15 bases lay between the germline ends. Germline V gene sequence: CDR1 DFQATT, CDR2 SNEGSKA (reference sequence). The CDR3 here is CSARWGGVSTDTQYF. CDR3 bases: TGCAGTGCTAGGTGGGGCGGCGTCTCCACAGATACGCAGTATTTT.

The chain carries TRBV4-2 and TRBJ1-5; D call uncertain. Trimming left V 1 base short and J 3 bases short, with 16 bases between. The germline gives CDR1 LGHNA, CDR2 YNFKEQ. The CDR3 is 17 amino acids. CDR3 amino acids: CASSQVHRTDPNQPQHF. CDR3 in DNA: TGTGCCAGCAGCCAAGTCCACCGGACCGATCCCAATCAGCCCCAGCATTTT.